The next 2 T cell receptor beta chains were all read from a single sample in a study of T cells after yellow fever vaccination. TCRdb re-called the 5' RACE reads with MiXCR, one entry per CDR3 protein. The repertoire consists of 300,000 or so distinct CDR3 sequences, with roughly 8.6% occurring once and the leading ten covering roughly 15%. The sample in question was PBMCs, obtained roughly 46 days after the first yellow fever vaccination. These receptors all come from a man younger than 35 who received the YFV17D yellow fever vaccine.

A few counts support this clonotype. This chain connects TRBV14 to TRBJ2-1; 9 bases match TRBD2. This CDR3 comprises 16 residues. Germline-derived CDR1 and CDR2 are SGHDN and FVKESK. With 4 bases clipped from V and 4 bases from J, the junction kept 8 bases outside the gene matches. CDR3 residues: CASSLFSGGHYNEQFF. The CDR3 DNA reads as TGTGCCAGCAGCCTCTTCAGCGGGGGGCATTACAATGAGCAGTTCTTC.

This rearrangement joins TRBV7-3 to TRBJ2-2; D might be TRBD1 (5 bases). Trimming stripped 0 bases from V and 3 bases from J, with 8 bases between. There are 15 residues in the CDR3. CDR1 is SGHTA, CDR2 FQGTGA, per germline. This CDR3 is CASSLTGVDTGELFF. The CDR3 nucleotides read TGTGCCAGCAGCTTAACAGGGGTGGACACCGGGGAGCTGTTTTTT. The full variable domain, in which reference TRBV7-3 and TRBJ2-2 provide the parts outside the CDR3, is GAGVSQTPSNKVTEKGKYVELRCDPISGHTALYWYRQSLGQGPEFLIYFQGTGAADDSGLPNDRFFAVRPEGSVSTLKIQRTERGDSAVYLCASSLTGVDTGELFFGEGSRLTVL.